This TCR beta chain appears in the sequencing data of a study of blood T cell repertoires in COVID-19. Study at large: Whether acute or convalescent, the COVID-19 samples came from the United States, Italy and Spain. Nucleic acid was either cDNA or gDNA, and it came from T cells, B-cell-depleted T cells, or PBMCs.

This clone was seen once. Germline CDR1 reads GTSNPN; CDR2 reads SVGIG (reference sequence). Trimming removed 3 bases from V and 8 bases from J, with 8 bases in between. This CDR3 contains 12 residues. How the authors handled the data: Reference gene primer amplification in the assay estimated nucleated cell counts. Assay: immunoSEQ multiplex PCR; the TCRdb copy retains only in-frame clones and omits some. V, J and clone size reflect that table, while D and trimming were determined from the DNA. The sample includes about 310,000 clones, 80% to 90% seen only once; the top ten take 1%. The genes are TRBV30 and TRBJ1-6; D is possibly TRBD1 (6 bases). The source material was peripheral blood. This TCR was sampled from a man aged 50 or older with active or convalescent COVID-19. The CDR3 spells CAWSPGDSPLHF. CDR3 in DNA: TGTGCCTGGAGCCCAGGGGATTCACCCCTCCACTTT.